These 17 T cell receptor beta chains were sequenced from one sample in a study of T cell changes during pregnancy in multiple sclerosis. Method: immunoSEQ multiplex PCR; TCRdb's copy keeps in-frame clones and lacks some. This table holds approximately 70,000 clones, just under 95% found once. The source was peripheral blood, collected in the second trimester of pregnancy. The receptors were sampled from a female donor with multiple sclerosis, enrolled in a pregnancy study.

CDR3 in amino acids: CASSVEPGGQMGTEAFF. For the CDR3, the DNA is TGTGCCAGCAGCGTAGAGCCGGGGGGGCAAATGGGCACTGAAGCTTTCTTT. V is TRBV9 and J is TRBJ1-1; the D gene is possibly TRBD1 (6 bases). The V gene's germline CDR1 is SGDLS and CDR2 YYNGEE. The CDR3 is 17 amino acids. Trimming shortened V by 0 bases and J by 4 bases, and 19 bases separated the two germline ends.

The chain uses TRBV6-1 and TRBJ1-1; D gene uncertain. This CDR3 has 13 amino acids. Germline CDR1 MNHNS, CDR2 SASEGT. V shed 2 bases and J shed 0 bases, with 4 bases lying between them. Here the CDR3 DNA reads TGTGCCAGCAGTGAACGGGTGAACACTGAAGCTTTCTTT. It codes for CASSERVNTEAFF.

The chain links TRBV18 to TRBJ2-1, with a possible D match to TRBD1 (5 bases). The CDR3 runs 14 residues. V lost 6 bases, J lost 2 bases, and 11 bases lay in between. Looked up from germline, CDR1 is KGHSH and CDR2 is LQKENI. This CDR3 is CASSLDRTYNEQFF. DNA for the CDR3: TGTGCCAGCTCCCTAGACAGAACCTACAATGAGCAGTTCTTC.

The rearrangement uses TRBV5-6 and TRBJ1-2; 8 nucleotides match TRBD1. CDR1 SGHDT and CDR2 YYEEEE come from the germline V gene. After removal of 4 bases from V and 2 bases from J, the junction contained 10 bases not matched to a gene. The CDR3 is made up of 16 amino acids. CDR3 protein: CASSPKDREENYGYTF. The DNA of the CDR3 is TGTGCCAGCAGCCCCAAGGACAGGGAAGAAAACTATGGCTACACCTTC.

The chain joins TRBV5-6 to TRBJ2-1; the match to TRBD1 covers 8 bases. The V and J ends lost 4 bases and 7 bases, in that order; junction bases with no gene match: 7. This CDR3 spans 14 amino acids. Germline-derived CDR1 and CDR2 are SGHDT and YYEEEE. The CDR3 protein is CASSTGTGGNEQFF. Written as DNA, the CDR3 is TGTGCCAGCAGCACAGGGACAGGCGGGAATGAGCAGTTCTTC.

The rearrangement uses TRBV5-1 and TRBJ2-1; 7 bases map to TRBD2. There are 14 residues in the CDR3. V trimming: 6 bases; J trimming: 1 base; junction bases outside the gene matches: 4. The V gene's germline CDR1 is SGHRS and CDR2 YFSETQ. CDR3 nucleotide sequence: TGCGCCAGCACCGACGGGGGGTCCTACAATGAGCAGTTCTTC. It translates to CASTDGGSYNEQFF.

The chain is built from TRBV30 and TRBJ1-1, with TRBD1 matching 7 bases. V was pared by 3 bases and J by 7 bases, with 35 bases of the junction left unmatched. The CDR3 totals 22 residues. In germline, CDR1 is GTSNPN, CDR2 SVGIG (reference sequence). CDR3 loop: CAWRKIPPPSRDRSFWDGEAFF. CDR3 nucleotide sequence: TGTGCCTGGAGAAAAATCCCCCCCCCGTCCCGGGACAGATCCTTTTGGGATGGTGAAGCTTTCTTT.

The V call is TRBV20-1, the J call TRBJ2-1; the D gene is possibly TRBD1 (6 bases). The V gene's germline CDR1 is DFQATT and CDR2 SNEGSKA (reference sequence). This CDR3 contains 11 residues. Between the trimmed V and J ends, which lost 5 bases and 12 bases, there was a span of 14 bases. The DNA of the CDR3 is TGCAGTGCTCCGACTCGACAGGCGCAGTTCTTC. Translation gives CSAPTRQAQFF.

The V and J genes are TRBV4-3 and TRBJ1-6; no clear D. CDR1 is LGHNA, CDR2 YSLEER, per germline. V lost 0 bases, J lost 7 bases, and 13 bases lay in between. The CDR3 sequence is 16 residues long. CDR3 in DNA: TGCGCCAGCAGCCAAGATTTCGGACGGGAAAATTCACCCCTCCACTTT. As protein: CASSQDFGRENSPLHF.

V and J are TRBV7-2 and TRBJ2-4, with a possible D match to TRBD2 (5 bases). Between the trimmed V and J ends, which lost 2 bases and 5 bases, there was a span of 16 bases. CDR1 and CDR2 from the germline V gene are SGHTA and FQGNSA. This CDR3 contains 16 residues. The CDR3 region is CASSLLGIASQNIQYF. The DNA for the CDR3 is TGTGCCAGCAGCTTATTGGGAATCGCTAGCCAAAACATTCAGTACTTC.

The gene calls are TRBV18 and TRBJ2-2; 10 bases match TRBD1. The CDR3 has 16 residues. V dropped 3 bases and J dropped 6; count of bases not matched to a gene: 7. The germline V gene has CDR1 KGHSH and CDR2 LQKENI. The CDR3 DNA reads as TGTGCCAGCTCACCTTTCGGGACAGGGGCGGCCGGGGAGCTGTTTTTT. Translated, it gives CASSPFGTGAAGELFF.

Remarks on this clone: This is likely a read error, given that the CDR3 carries no conserved phenylalanine or tryptophan at its end. The DNA is omitted, as the CDR3 cannot be located on it reliably, and the CDR3 follows TCRdb's listing. The V call is TRBV6-4, the J call TRBJ2-7; the D call TRBD1 from the table was never checked on the DNA. The CDR3 contains 10 residues when both ends are counted. Germline CDR1 MRHNA, CDR2 SNTAGT. The CDR3 protein is CASIQGQGIL.

The chain has TRBV7-7 and TRBJ2-3; 13 nucleotides match TRBD2. The CDR3 is 19 residues long. The V gene end was trimmed by 0 bases and the J gene end by 0 bases; junction bases not matched to a gene: 6. The V gene's germline CDR1 is SSHAT and CDR2 FNYEAQ (reference sequence). CDR3 nucleotides: TGTGCCAGCAGCTTAGCGGTCGGGACTAGCGGGGAAAGCACAGATACGCAGTATTTT. This encodes CASSLAVGTSGESTDTQYF.

This chain connects TRBV27 to TRBJ1-5; D is unclear. This CDR3 is 15 amino acids long. V was trimmed by 1 base and J by 4 bases, leaving 11 bases between them. Germline V gene sequence: CDR1 MNHEY, CDR2 SMNVEV (reference sequence). Written as DNA, the CDR3 is TGTGCCAGCAGTTTATTCCCCGACAAGAATCAGCCCCAGCATTTT. It is translated as CASSLFPDKNQPQHF.

In DNA form, the CDR3 reads TGTGCCAGCAGCTTACGGCTAGCGGGGTTACAAGAGACCCAGTACTTC. It yields the protein CASSLRLAGLQETQYF. The gene calls are TRBV11-2 and TRBJ2-5, with 9 bases matching TRBD2. The germline CDR1 and CDR2 sequences are SGHAT and FQNNGV. V was clipped by 2 bases and J by 2 bases; unmatched bases: 6. The CDR3 has 16 amino acids.

The chain is built from TRBV5-1 and TRBJ2-7, with unresolved D. Germline CDR1 SGHRS, CDR2 YFSETQ. The CDR3 sequence is 16 residues long. V dropped 1 base and J dropped 0 bases, with 14 bases sitting between them. The CDR3 reads CASSLYKGDNSYEQYF. Written as DNA, the CDR3 is TGCGCCAGCAGCTTGTACAAAGGCGACAACTCCTACGAGCAGTACTTC.

The V gene is TRBV9, the J gene TRBJ2-7; 7 nucleotides agree with TRBD2. Germline CDR1 SGDLS, CDR2 YYNGEE. The CDR3 runs 14 residues. The J segment lost 4 bases and the V segment lost 3 bases, leaving 7 bases of the junction unmatched. DNA for the CDR3: TGTGCCAGCAGCGCCGGGGGGTCCTTTTACGAGCAGTACTTC. Translated, it gives CASSAGGSFYEQYF.